The source of this T cell receptor (beta chain) is a study of CD8 T cells in ankylosing spondylitis. This clonotype was seen ten or more times. V lost 6 bases and J lost 4, with 12 bases in between. The germline gives CDR1 WNHNN, CDR2 SYGVQD (reference sequence). CDR3 size: 13 residues. Construction of TCR beta libraries was performed using quantitative 5'-RACE with molecular barcodes. TCRdb analysed the 5' RACE reads with MiXCR anew, one entry per CDR3 protein. The sample contains 200,000 to 250,000 distinct CDR3 sequences, approximately 10% of which appear only once. This sequence joins TRBV10-1 and TRBJ1-1; D unresolved. The sample consisted of blood, either unsorted or a sorted T cell fraction (not recorded which). The source is a male donor with ankylosing spondylitis or in good health (not recorded which). The CDR3 region is CASRAGEVTEAFF. The CDR3 region has the DNA TGCGCCAGCAGGGCCGGCGAGGTCACTGAAGCTTTCTTT.